This TCR beta chain was sequenced during a study of blood T cell repertoires in COVID-19. Turning to the study itself: Samples taken during acute and convalescent COVID-19 were collected in the United States, Italy and Spain. In each case, the material was cDNA or gDNA derived from T cells, B-cell-depleted T cells, or PBMCs.

As handled by the study authors: How many nucleated cells were present was estimated from reference gene primer amplification. The assay was immunoSEQ multiplex PCR, and TCRdb's table has in-frame clones only and misses some. Clone size and V and J calls were adopted from that table, with D and trimming inferred from the DNA. The sample shows under 200,000 clones, around 80% of them seen only once. This clone occurred once. All enrollees were roughly 18 to 95 years old and from 20 to 30 US areas. There are 16 residues in the CDR3. V lost 5 bases and J lost 9, with 20 bases in between. Germline V gene lookup returns CDR1 SGHAT and CDR2 FQNNGV.

This TCR was recovered from a woman in her seventies in a cohort exposed to, infected with or recovered from COVID-19 (not recorded which). The J gene is TRBJ1-6, the V gene TRBV11-2; a weak D match, TRBD1 (5 bases). Sequencing input: PBMCs or T cells enriched from blood (not recorded which). The CDR3 DNA sequence: TGTGCCAGCAGCGCGTCACGGGGGAGGGAGGGTTCACCCCTCCACTTT. Protein: CASSASRGREGSPLHF.